The sequence of this T cell receptor (beta chain) was determined in a study of a mutant IDH1 vaccine in newly diagnosed glioma. Study-level information: Once 4-6 weeks had passed after radiotherapy alone, vaccination started, or it started with temozolomide cycles. Among treated patients, 62.5% were male and around 40% female, and mean age was around 40 years. Former treatment meant radiotherapy, temozolomide, or both; the majority had gotten both. General study findings and limits: Pseudoprogression appears to have had no connection to changes in top peripheral T cell clonotypes.

Germline V lookup: CDR1 MNHEY, CDR2 SVGAGI. This CDR3 has 14 residues. V was cut by 2 bases and J by 6 bases, with 11 bases left in between. Profiled with immunoSEQ multiplex PCR; TCRdb holds only in-frame clones, not every one. The table shows over 40,000 clones, with around 79% occurring only once. Documented time point: week 23, last vaccination. With topical imiquimod, each dose of the vaccine consisted of 300 ug of mutant IDH1 20-mer peptide. As concerns this clone: What it binds is unknown.

This sequence originates from a woman in her thirties or forties with glioma. Some clones in this sample may be carry-over from other donors' samples. The chain uses TRBV6-5 and TRBJ2-1; D ambiguous. The material sequenced was PBMCs, taken from a glioma patient whose treatment included an IDH1 peptide vaccine. CDR3 coding DNA: TGTGCCAGCAGTTACGAGCTAAGGGCCAATGAGCAGTTCTTC. Translation: CASSYELRANEQFF.